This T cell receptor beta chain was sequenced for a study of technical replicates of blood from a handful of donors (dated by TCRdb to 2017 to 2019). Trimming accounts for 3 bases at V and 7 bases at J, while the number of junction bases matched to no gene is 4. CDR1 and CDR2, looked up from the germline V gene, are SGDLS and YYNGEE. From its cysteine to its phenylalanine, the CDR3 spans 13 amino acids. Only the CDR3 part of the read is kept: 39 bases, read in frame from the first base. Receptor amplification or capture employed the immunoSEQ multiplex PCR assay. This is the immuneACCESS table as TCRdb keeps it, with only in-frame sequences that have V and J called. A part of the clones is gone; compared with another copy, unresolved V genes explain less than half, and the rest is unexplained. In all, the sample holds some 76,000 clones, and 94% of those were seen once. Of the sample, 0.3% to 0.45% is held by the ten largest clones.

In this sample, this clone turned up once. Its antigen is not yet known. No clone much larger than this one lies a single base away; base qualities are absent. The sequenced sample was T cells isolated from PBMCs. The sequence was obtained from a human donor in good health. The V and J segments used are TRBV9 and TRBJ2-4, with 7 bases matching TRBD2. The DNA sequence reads TGTGCCAGCAGCGGGGAGGGATATAACATTCAGTACTTC. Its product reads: CASSGEGYNIQYF.